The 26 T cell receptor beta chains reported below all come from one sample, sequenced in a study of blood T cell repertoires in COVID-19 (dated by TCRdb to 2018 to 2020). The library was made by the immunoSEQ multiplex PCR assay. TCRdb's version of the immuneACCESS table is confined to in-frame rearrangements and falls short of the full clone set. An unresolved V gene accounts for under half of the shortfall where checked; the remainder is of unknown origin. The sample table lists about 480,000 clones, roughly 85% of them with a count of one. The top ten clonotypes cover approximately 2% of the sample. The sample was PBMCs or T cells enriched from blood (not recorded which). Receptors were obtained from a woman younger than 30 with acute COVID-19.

CDR3 DNA sequence: TGTGCCAGCAGCTTAAGCCCCCGACTAGCGGGGAGCGGAGAGACCCAGTACTTC. The encoded protein is CASSLSPRLAGSGETQYF. V and J are TRBV7-2 and TRBJ2-5, with 11 bases identical to TRBD2. The CDR3 loop spans 18 amino acids. Germline CDR1 is SGHTA and CDR2 is FQGNSA. V shed 2 bases and J 4 bases; nucleotides not matched to a gene: 12. The whole variable domain, filled in from reference TRBV7-2 and TRBJ2-5, reads GAGVSQSPSNKVTEKGKDVELRCDPISGHTALYWYRQSLGQGLEFLIYFQGNSAPDKSGLPSDRFSAERTGGSVSTLTIQRTQQEDSAVYLCASSLSPRLAGSGETQYFGPGTRLLVL.

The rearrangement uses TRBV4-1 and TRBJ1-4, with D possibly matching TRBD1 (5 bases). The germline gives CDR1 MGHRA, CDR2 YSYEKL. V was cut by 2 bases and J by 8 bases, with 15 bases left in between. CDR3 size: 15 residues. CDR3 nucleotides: TGCGCCAGCAGCCAACCCGGAGGGAGGGACGAAAAACTGTTTTTT. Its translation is CASSQPGGRDEKLFF.

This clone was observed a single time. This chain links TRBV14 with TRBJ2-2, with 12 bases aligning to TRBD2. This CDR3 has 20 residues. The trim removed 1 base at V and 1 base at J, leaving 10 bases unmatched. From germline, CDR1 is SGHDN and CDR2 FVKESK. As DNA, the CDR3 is TGTGCCAGCAGCCAAGCGCCAAAGACTAGCGGGAGCCGGAACACCGGGGAGCTGTTTTTT. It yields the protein CASSQAPKTSGSRNTGELFF.

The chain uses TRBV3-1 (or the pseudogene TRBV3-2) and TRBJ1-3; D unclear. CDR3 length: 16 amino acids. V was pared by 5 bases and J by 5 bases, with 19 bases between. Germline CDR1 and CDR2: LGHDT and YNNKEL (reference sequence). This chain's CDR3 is CASSMRYLHARNTIYF. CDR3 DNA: TGTGCCAGCAGCATGAGGTATTTACACGCACGAAACACCATATATTTT.

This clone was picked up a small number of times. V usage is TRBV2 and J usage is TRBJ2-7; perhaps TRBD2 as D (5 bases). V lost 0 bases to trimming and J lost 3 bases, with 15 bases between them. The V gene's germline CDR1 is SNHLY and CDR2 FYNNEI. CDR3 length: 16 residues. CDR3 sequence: CASSEALLAPNYEQYF. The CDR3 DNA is TGTGCCAGCAGTGAAGCGCTTCTAGCACCTAACTACGAGCAGTACTTC.

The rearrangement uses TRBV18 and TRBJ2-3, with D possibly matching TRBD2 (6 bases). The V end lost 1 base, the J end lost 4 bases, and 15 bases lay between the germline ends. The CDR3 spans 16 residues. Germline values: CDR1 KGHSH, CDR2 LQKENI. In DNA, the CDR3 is TGTGCCAGCTCACCACTCCAGGGTTGGGGGGCAGATACGCAGTATTTT. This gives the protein CASSPLQGWGADTQYF. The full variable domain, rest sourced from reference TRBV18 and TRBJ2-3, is NAGVMQNPRHLVRRRGQEARLRCSPMKGHSHVYWYRQLPEEGLKFMVYLQKENIIDESGMPKERFSAEFPKEGPSILRIQQVVRGDSAAYFCASSPLQGWGADTQYFGPGTRLTVL.

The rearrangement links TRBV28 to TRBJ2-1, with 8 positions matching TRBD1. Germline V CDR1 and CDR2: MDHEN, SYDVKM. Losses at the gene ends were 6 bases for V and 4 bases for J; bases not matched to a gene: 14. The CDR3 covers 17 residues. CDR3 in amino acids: CASSSISGTGGYNEQFF. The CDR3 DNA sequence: TGTGCCAGCAGCTCGATTTCCGGGACAGGAGGATACAATGAGCAGTTCTTC.

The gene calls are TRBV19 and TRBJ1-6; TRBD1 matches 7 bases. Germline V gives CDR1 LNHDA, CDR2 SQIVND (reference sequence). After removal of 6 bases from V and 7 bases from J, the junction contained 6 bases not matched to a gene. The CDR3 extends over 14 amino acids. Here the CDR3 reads CASSLGTANSPLHF. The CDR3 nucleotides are TGTGCCAGTAGCCTAGGGACAGCAAATTCACCCCTCCACTTT.

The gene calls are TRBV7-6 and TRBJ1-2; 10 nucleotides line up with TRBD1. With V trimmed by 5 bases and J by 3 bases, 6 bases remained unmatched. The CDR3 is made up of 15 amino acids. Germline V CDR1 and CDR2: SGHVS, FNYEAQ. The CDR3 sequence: CASSQTGGVDYGYTF. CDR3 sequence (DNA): TGTGCCAGCAGCCAGACAGGGGGCGTCGACTATGGCTACACCTTC.

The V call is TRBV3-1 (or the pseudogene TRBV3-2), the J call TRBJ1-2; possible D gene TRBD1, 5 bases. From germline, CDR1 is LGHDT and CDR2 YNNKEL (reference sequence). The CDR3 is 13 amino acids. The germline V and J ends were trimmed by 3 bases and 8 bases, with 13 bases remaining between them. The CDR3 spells CASSQPGGRGYTF. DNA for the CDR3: TGTGCCAGCAGCCAGCCGGGGGGGAGAGGCTACACCTTC.

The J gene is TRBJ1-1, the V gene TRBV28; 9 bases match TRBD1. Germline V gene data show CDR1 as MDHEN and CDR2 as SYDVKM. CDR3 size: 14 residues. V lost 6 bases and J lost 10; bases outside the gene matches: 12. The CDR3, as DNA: TGTGCCAGCAGCTTTGTTTACAGGGGGCGGGTAGCTTTCTTT. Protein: CASSFVYRGRVAFF.

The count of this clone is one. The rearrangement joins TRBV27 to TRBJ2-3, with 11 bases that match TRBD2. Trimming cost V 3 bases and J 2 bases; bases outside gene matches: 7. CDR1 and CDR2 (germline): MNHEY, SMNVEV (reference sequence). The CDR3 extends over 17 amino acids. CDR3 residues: CASSFASGRPHTDTQYF. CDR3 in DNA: TGTGCCAGCAGTTTTGCTAGCGGGAGGCCCCACACAGATACGCAGTATTTT.

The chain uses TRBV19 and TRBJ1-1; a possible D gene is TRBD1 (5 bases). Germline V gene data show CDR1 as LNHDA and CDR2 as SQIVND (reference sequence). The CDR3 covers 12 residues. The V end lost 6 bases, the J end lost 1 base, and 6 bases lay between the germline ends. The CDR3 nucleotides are TGTGCCAGTAGAGGACAGAACACTGAAGCTTTCTTT. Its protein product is CASRGQNTEAFF.

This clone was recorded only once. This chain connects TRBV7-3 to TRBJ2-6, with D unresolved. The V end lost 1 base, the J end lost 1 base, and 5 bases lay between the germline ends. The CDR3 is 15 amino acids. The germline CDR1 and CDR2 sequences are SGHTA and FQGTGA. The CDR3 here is CASSLIGSGANVLTF. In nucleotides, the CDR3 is TGTGCCAGCAGCTTAATCGGGTCTGGGGCCAACGTCCTGACTTTC.

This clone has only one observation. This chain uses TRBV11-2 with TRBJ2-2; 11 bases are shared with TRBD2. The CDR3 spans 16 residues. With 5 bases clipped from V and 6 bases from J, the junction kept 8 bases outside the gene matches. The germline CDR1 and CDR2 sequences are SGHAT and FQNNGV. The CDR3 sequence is CASSHYSGRAPGELFF. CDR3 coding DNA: TGTGCCAGCAGCCATTATAGCGGGAGGGCCCCCGGGGAGCTGTTTTTT.

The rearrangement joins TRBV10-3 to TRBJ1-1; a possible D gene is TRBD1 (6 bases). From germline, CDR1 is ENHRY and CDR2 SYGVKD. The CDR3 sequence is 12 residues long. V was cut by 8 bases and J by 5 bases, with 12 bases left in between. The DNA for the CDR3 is TGTGCCATCGGCGAAGACAGGACTGAAGCTTTCTTT. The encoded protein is CAIGEDRTEAFF.

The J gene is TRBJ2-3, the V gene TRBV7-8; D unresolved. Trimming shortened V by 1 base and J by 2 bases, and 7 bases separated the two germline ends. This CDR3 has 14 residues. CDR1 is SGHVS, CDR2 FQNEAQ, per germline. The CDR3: CASSLGQNTDTQYF. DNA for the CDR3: TGTGCCAGCAGCTTAGGCCAGAACACAGATACGCAGTATTTT. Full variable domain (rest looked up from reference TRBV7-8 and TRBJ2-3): GAGVSQSPRYKVAKRGQDVALRCDPISGHVSLFWYQQALGQGPEFLTYFQNEAQLDKSGLPSDRFFAERPEGSVSTLKIQRTQQEDSAVYLCASSLGQNTDTQYFGPGTRLTVL.

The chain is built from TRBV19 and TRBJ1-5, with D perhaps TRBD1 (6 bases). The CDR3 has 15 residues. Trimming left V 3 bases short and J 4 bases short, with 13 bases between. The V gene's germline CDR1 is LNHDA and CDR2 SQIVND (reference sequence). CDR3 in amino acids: CASSMGGRQNQPQHF. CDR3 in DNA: TGTGCCAGTAGTATGGGGGGGCGACAGAATCAGCCCCAGCATTTT.

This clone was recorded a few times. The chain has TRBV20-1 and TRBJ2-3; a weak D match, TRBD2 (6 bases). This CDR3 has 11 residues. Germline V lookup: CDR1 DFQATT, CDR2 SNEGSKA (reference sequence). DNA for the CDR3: TGCTCCACCGGGAGAGGCGGTACGCAGTATTTT. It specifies CSTGRGGTQYF.

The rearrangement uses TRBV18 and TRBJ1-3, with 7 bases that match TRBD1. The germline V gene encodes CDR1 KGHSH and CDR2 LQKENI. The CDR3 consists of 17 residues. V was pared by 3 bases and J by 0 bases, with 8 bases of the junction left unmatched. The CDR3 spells CASSPLGQADSGNTIYF. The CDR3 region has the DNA TGTGCCAGCTCACCTCTTGGACAGGCGGACTCTGGAAACACCATATATTTT. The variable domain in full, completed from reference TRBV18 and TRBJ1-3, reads NAGVMQNPRHLVRRRGQEARLRCSPMKGHSHVYWYRQLPEEGLKFMVYLQKENIIDESGMPKERFSAEFPKEGPSILRIQQVVRGDSAAYFCASSPLGQADSGNTIYFGEGSWLTVV.

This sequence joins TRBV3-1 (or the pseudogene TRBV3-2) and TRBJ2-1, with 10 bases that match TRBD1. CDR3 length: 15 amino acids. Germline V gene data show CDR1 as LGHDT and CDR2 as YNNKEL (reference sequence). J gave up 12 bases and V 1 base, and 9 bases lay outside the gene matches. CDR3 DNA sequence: TGTGCCAGCAGCCAAGTGCGAGACAGGGGGCAGCGGCAGTTCTTC. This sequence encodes CASSQVRDRGQRQFF.

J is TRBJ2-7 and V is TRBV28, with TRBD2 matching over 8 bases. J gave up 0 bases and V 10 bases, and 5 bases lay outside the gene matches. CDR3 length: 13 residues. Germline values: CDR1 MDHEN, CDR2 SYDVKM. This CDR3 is CAITGGSSYEQYF. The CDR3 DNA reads TGTGCCATTACGGGGGGGAGCTCCTACGAGCAGTACTTC.

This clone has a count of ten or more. Here the CDR3 reads CASSSQTGVAFPNYGYTF. The DNA of the CDR3 is TGTGCCAGCAGCTCGCAGACAGGGGTCGCCTTTCCTAACTATGGCTACACCTTC. The rearrangement uses TRBV5-4 and TRBJ1-2; 8 bases are shared with TRBD1. The CDR3 runs 18 residues. Trimming at V came to 3 bases and at J to 0 bases, leaving 13 bases not matched to a gene. CDR1 is SGHNT, CDR2 YYREEE, per germline (reference sequence).

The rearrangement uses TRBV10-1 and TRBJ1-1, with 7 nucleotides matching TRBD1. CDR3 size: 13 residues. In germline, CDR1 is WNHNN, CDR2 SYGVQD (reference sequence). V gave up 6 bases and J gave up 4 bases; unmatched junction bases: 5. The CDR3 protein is CASSDTGVTEAFF. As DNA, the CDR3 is TGCGCCAGCAGCGATACAGGGGTCACTGAAGCTTTCTTT.

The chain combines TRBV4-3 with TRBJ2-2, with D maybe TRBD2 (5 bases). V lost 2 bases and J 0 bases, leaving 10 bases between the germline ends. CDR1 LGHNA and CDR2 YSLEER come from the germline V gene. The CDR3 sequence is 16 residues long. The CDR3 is CASSQHSGSNTGELFF. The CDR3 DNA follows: TGCGCCAGCAGCCAACACAGCGGATCGAACACCGGGGAGCTGTTTTTT.

The CDR3 DNA is TGTGCCAGTAGTAACCGGGACAGGGAAGCTAACTATGGCTACACCTTC. Protein sequence: CASSNRDREANYGYTF. The chain is built from TRBV19 and TRBJ1-2; 9 nucleotides agree with TRBD1. The trim removed 4 bases at V and 0 bases at J, leaving 6 bases unmatched. CDR1 is LNHDA, CDR2 SQIVND, per germline (reference sequence). This CDR3 has 16 residues.